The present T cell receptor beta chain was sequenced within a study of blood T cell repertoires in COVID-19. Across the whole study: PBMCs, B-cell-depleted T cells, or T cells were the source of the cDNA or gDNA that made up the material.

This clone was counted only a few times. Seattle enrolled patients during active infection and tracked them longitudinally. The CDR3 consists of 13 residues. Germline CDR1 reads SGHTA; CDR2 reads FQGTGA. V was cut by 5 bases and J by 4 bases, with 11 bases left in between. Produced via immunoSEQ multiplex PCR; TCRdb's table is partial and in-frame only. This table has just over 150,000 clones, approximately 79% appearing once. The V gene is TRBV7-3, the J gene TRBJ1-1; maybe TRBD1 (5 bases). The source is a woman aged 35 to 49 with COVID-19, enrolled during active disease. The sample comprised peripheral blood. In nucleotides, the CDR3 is TGTGCCAGCAGCCGTCAGGGAGGCACTGAAGCTTTCTTT. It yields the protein CASSRQGGTEAFF. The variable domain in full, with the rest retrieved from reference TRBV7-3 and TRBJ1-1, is GAGVSQTPSNKVTEKGKYVELRCDPISGHTALYWYRQSLGQGPEFLIYFQGTGAADDSGLPNDRFFAVRPEGSVSTLKIQRTERGDSAVYLCASSRQGGTEAFFGQGTRLTVV.